This TCR beta chain was observed in a study of beta chain features in type 1 diabetes. Findings and limits, study-wide: Among patients, naive, central memory and Treg TCRB repertoires appeared more similar than among healthy donors. The cDNA sequencing approach could over-represent high-TCR-expressing cells.

V shed 6 bases and J shed 0 bases, with 12 bases lying between them. Germline values: CDR1 SGDLS, CDR2 YYNGEE. The length of the CDR3 is 15 residues. Expressed TCRB transcripts got sequenced, as all isolated RNA was reverse transcribed. Method: immunoSEQ multiplex PCR; TCRdb's copy keeps in-frame clones and lacks some. This sample carries a few hundred thousand clones, about 30% of them seen once, and the ten largest clones take almost 0.065%. Averaging roughly 120 mL, one heparinised blood draw came from each individual donor. Cells sorted by CD45RO/CCR7/CD25/CD127/CD95/CD27 comprised CD4+ naive, central memory, regulatory and stem cell-like memory cells. Notes on this clone: Its antigen is not identified.

This receptor was identified in a young man in good health. Sequencing was carried out using naive CD4+ T cells from blood. V usage is TRBV9 and J usage is TRBJ2-2; the D gene could be TRBD1 or TRBD2 (5 bases each). The CDR3 is CASTHRGPNTGELFF. The CDR3 coding sequence is TGTGCCAGCACCCACCGGGGCCCGAACACCGGGGAGCTGTTTTTT.